These T cell receptor beta chains were read from a single sample in a study of T-cell reconstitution after alpha-beta-depleted transplantation in children. TCRdb fed the PCR reads into MiXCR, producing one record per CDR3 protein. This table holds approximately 400,000 distinct CDR3 sequences, roughly 10% found once. The sample was PBMCs from the stem cell graft donor, taken from the stem cell graft. All receptors derive from a human donor who donated a stem cell graft to a child with acute myeloid leukemia. Both conserved end residues are part of each CDR3. The D gene is left open where the match is weak. Part of the rows lack a size; the others show once, few, many or a class for expanded clones.

CDR3: CSARDGQGNQPQHF
DNA: TGCAGTGCTAGGGACGGACAGGGGAATCAGCCCCAGCATTTT
D: TRBD1
size: NA
V: TRBV20-1
J: TRBJ1-5

CDR3: CSARVTGRRGNTIYF
DNA: TGCAGTGCTAGAGTGACAGGCCGGCGAGGAAACACCATATATTTT
D: NA
size: NA
V: TRBV20-1
J: TRBJ1-3

CDR3: CASSPARGGNSPLHF
DNA: TGTGCCAGCAGCCCCGCCCGGGGTGGGAATTCACCCCTCCACTTT
D: NA
size: many
V: TRBV7-2
J: TRBJ1-6

CDR3: CASSFSTGPHNEQFF
DNA: TGTGCCAGCAGTTTCAGTACGGGTCCCCACAATGAGCAGTTCTTC
D: NA
size: NA
V: TRBV27
J: TRBJ2-1

CDR3: CASSWGAAGKNTGELFF
DNA: TGCGCCAGCAGCTGGGGAGCTGCCGGGAAGAACACCGGGGAGCTGTTTTTT
D: NA
size: few
V: TRBV5-1
J: TRBJ2-2

CDR3: CASSALAHTGELFF
DNA: TGTGCCAGCAGCGCCCTAGCGCACACCGGGGAGCTGTTTTTT
D: NA
size: few
V: TRBV14
J: TRBJ2-2

CDR3: CASGLGGTEAFF
DNA: TGTGCTAGTGGTTTGGGGGGTACTGAAGCTTTCTTT
D: NA
size: NA
V: TRBV12-5
J: TRBJ1-1

CDR3: CASSQVQETQYF
DNA: TGTGCCAGCAGCCAAGTTCAAGAGACCCAGTACTTC
D: NA
size: NA
V: TRBV3-1
J: TRBJ2-5

CDR3: CSASTVASGGTDTQYF
DNA: TGCAGTGCTAGTACGGTAGCTAGCGGGGGAACAGATACGCAGTATTTT
D: TRBD2
size: many
V: TRBV20-1
J: TRBJ2-3

CDR3: CASSLRPSGGDEQFF
DNA: TGTGCCAGCAGCTTACGGCCTAGCGGTGGGGATGAGCAGTTCTTC
D: TRBD2
size: many
V: TRBV7-9
J: TRBJ2-1

CDR3: CAWSVLGGEQFF
DNA: TGTGCCTGGAGTGTCTTGGGCGGTGAGCAGTTCTTC
D: NA
size: NA
V: TRBV30
J: TRBJ2-1

CDR3: CASCQRVARGGRLNEQFF
DNA: TGTGCCTCCTGCCAAAGGGTGGCGCGGGGGGGCCGGCTTAATGAGCAGTTCTTC
D: TRBD2
size: once
V: TRBV3-1
J: TRBJ2-1

CDR3: CASSYTGGDTQYF
DNA: TGTGCCAGCAGTTACACTGGGGGGGATACGCAGTATTTT
D: NA
size: NA
V: TRBV6-5
J: TRBJ2-3

CDR3: CASIPSARNLYGYTF
DNA: TGTGCCAGCATCCCCTCGGCCAGGAACCTCTATGGCTACACCTTC
D: NA
size: few
V: TRBV7-9
J: TRBJ1-2

CDR3: CASSGSFSGNTIYF
DNA: TGCGCCAGCAGCGGGAGTTTCTCTGGAAACACCATATATTTT
D: NA
size: many
V: TRBV5-1
J: TRBJ1-3

CDR3: CASGQLNTGELFF
DNA: TGTGCCAGCGGACAGCTGAACACCGGGGAGCTGTTTTTT
D: NA
size: many
V: TRBV6-2/TRBV6-3
J: TRBJ2-2

CDR3: CSAPRLAVTTDTQYF
DNA: TGCAGTGCCCCCCGGCTAGCGGTAACCACAGATACGCAGTATTTT
D: TRBD2
size: NA
V: TRBV20-1
J: TRBJ2-3

CDR3: CASSLSTGTGVYGYTF
DNA: TGTGCCAGCAGCCTTTCTACCGGGACAGGGGTCTATGGCTACACCTTC
D: TRBD1
size: NA
V: TRBV11-2
J: TRBJ1-2

CDR3: CATSAPGTSGINTGELFF
DNA: TGTGCCACCAGTGCCCCAGGGACTAGCGGGATTAACACCGGGGAGCTGTTTTTT
D: TRBD2
size: NA
V: TRBV24-1
J: TRBJ2-2

CDR3: CSVLHGTDTQYF
DNA: TGCAGCGTACTACATGGCACAGATACGCAGTATTTT
D: NA
size: NA
V: TRBV29-1
J: TRBJ2-3

CDR3: CAISELALDTEAFF
DNA: TGTGCCATCAGTGAGTTAGCGTTGGACACTGAAGCTTTCTTT
D: NA
size: NA
V: TRBV10-3
J: TRBJ1-1

CDR3: CASSRGAGVTDTQYF
DNA: TGTGCCAGCAGCCGGGGGGCGGGAGTCACAGATACGCAGTATTTT
D: NA
size: NA
V: TRBV5-5
J: TRBJ2-3

CDR3: CASSGPSQTSGSYEQYF
DNA: TGTGCCAGCAGCGGTCCGAGCCAGACTAGCGGAAGCTACGAGCAGTACTTC
D: TRBD2
size: many
V: TRBV5-4
J: TRBJ2-7

CDR3: CASSSGQGGYEQFF
DNA: TGTGCCAGTAGTAGCGGACAGGGTGGGTATGAGCAGTTCTTC
D: TRBD1
size: NA
V: TRBV19
J: TRBJ2-1

CDR3: CASSHGGGTNEKLFF
DNA: TGTGCCAGCAGCCACGGAGGAGGGACTAATGAAAAACTGTTTTTT
D: NA
size: NA
V: TRBV3-1
J: TRBJ1-4

CDR3: CSAIPEDYYNEQFF
DNA: TGCAGTGCCATACCGGAGGACTACTACAATGAGCAGTTCTTC
D: NA
size: medium-sized
V: TRBV20-1
J: TRBJ2-1

CDR3: CASSYRKVTEAFF
DNA: TGTGCCAGCAGTTACAGGAAGGTTACTGAAGCTTTCTTT
D: NA
size: many
V: TRBV6-2/TRBV6-3
J: TRBJ1-1

CDR3: CASIGTDTQYF
DNA: TGTGCCAGCATCGGGACAGATACGCAGTATTTT
D: NA
size: few
V: TRBV12-3/TRBV12-4
J: TRBJ2-3

CDR3: CSARGQGADSPLHF
DNA: TGCAGTGCTAGAGGACAGGGGGCGGATTCACCCCTCCACTTT
D: TRBD1
size: few
V: TRBV20-1
J: TRBJ1-6

CDR3: CSAREPGGSGNTIYF
DNA: TGCAGTGCTAGAGAGCCAGGGGGCTCTGGAAACACCATATATTTT
D: TRBD1
size: few
V: TRBV20-1
J: TRBJ1-3